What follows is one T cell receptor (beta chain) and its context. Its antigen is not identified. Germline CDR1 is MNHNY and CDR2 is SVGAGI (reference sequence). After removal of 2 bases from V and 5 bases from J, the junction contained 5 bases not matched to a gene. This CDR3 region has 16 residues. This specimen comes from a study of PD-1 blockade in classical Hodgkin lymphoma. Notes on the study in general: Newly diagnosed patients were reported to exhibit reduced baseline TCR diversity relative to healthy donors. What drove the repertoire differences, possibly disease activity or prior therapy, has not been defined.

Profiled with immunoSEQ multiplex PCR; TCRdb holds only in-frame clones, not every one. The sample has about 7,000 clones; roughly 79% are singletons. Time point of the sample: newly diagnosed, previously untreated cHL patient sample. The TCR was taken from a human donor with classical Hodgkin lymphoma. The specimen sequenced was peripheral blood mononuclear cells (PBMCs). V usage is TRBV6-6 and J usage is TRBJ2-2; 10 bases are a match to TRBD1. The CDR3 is CASSYPGQGWTGELFF. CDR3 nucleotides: TGTGCCAGCAGTTACCCGGGACAGGGGTGGACCGGGGAGCTGTTTTTT.